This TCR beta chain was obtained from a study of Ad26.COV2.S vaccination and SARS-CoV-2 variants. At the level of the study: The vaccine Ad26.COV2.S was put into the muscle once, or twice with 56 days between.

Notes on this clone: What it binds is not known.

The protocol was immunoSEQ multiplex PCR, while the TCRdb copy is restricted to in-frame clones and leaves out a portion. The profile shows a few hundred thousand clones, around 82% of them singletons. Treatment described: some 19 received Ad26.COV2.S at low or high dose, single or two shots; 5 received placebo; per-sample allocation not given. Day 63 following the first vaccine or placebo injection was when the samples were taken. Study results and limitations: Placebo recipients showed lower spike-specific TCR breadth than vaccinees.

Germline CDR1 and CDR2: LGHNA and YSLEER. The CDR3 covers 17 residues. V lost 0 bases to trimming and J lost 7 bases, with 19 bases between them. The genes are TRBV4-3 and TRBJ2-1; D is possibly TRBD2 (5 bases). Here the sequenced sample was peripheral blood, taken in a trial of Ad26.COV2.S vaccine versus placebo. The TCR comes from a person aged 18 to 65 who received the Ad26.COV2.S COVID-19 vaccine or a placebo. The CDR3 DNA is TGCGCCAGCAGCCAAGATCTGGGCCTCTGGAGGTGGAATGAGCAGTTCTTC. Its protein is CASSQDLGLWRWNEQFF.